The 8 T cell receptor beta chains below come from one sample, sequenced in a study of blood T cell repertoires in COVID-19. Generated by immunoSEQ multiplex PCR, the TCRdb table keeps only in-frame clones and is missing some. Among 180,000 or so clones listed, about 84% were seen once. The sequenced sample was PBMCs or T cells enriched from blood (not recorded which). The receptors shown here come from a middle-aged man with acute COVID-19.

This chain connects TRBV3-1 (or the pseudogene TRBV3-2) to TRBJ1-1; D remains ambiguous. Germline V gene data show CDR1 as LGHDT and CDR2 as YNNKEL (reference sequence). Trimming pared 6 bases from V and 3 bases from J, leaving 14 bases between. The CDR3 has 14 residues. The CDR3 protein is CASSLGWRDTEAFF. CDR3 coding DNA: TGTGCCAGCAGTCTGGGATGGAGGGACACTGAAGCTTTCTTT.

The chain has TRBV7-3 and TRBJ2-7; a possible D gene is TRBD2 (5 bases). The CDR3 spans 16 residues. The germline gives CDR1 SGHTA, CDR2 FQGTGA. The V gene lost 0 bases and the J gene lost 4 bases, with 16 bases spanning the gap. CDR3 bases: TGTGCCAGCAGCTTAACCCGTACGGGGTCGGGATACGAGCAGTACTTC. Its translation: CASSLTRTGSGYEQYF. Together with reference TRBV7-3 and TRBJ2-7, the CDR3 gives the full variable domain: GAGVSQTPSNKVTEKGKYVELRCDPISGHTALYWYRQSLGQGPEFLIYFQGTGAADDSGLPNDRFFAVRPEGSVSTLKIQRTERGDSAVYLCASSLTRTGSGYEQYFGPGTRLTVT.

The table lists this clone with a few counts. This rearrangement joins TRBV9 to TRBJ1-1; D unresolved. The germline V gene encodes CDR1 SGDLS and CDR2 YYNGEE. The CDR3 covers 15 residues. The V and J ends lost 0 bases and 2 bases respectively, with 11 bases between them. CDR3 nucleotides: TGTGCCAGCAGCGTAGGCCCATCGGGTAACACTGAAGCTTTCTTT. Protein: CASSVGPSGNTEAFF.

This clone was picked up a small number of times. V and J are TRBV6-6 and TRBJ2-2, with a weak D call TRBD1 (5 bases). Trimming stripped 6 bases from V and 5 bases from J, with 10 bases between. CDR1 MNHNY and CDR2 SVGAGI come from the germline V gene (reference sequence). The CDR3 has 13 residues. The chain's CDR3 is CASRDTGTGELFF. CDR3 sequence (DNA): TGTGCCAGCAGGGACACCGGAACCGGGGAGCTGTTTTTT.

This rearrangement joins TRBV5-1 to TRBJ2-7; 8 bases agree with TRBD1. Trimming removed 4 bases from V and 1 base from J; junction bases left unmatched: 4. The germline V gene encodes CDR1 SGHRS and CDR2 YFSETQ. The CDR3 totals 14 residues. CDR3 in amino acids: CASSLTGDSYEQYF. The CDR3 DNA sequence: TGCGCCAGCAGCCTGACAGGGGATTCCTACGAGCAGTACTTC.

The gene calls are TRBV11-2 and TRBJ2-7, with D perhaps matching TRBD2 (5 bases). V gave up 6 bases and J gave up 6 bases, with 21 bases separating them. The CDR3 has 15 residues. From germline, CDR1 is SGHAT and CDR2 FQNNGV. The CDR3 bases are TGTGCCAGCAGTCCTCTGAGAGGGCGCAGACCCGAGCAGTACTTC. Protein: CASSPLRGRRPEQYF. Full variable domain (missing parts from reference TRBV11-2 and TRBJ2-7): EAGVAQSPRYKIIEKRQSVAFWCNPISGHATLYWYQQILGQGPKLLIQFQNNGVVDDSQLPKDRFSAERLKGVDSTLKIQPAKLEDSAVYLCASSPLRGRRPEQYFGPGTRLTVT.

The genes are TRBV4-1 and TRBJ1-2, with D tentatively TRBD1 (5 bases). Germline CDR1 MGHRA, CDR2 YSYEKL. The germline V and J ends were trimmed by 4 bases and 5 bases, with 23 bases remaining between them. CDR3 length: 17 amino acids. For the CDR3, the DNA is TGCGCCAGCAGCCCCCTATTGGGGCAGTGGCTTCGGTATGGCTACACCTTC. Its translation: CASSPLLGQWLRYGYTF.

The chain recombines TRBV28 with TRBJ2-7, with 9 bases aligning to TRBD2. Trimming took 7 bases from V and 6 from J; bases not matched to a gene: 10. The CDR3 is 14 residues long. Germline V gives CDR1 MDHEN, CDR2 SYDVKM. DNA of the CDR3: TGTGCCAGCAACTTAGCGGGAGTCCCCTCCGAGCAGTACTTC. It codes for CASNLAGVPSEQYF.